This is a list of T cell receptor beta chains from one sample in a study of spatial heterogeneity in lung cancer. One entry per CDR3 protein, called by TCRdb with MiXCR from the 5' RACE reads. The sample lists some 100,000 distinct CDR3 sequences, 10% to 15% occurring once. Sequencing was performed on PBMCs, taken at surgery. All receptors derive from a male donor with early-stage non-small cell lung cancer. Both conserved end residues are trimmed from each CDR3. A D gene is named only where the DNA matches it firmly. The size entry is marked missing in some rows and otherwise reads once, few, many or a size class.

d_gene	v_gene	abundance	j_gene	CDR3aa
TRBD1	TRBV19	NA	TRBJ1-5	ASSFDRGHSNQPQH
NA	TRBV24-1	few	TRBJ1-1	ATLRWPVGNTEAF
NA	TRBV3-1	few	TRBJ2-7	ASSGTLSYEQY
NA	TRBV27	NA	TRBJ1-2	ASSFHLSGNYGYT
NA	TRBV5-1	many	TRBJ2-1	ASSLIKRVAYNEQF
TRBD2	TRBV29-1	many	TRBJ2-7	SGGIAGGLEQY
TRBD1	TRBV30	many	TRBJ2-2	AWSLTGVTGELF
NA	TRBV7-2	many	TRBJ2-3	ASSSMRDTQY
NA	TRBV2	NA	TRBJ2-3	ASSSWRNTQY
TRBD2	TRBV5-1	many	TRBJ2-1	ASSPTGTSGSNEQF
TRBD2	TRBV20-1	NA	TRBJ2-7	SARTSGNYEQY
NA	TRBV7-2	few	TRBJ1-5	ASSLLRAEPQH
NA	TRBV3-1	few	TRBJ2-3	ASSLNHGLTDTQY
NA	TRBV7-9	NA	TRBJ2-3	ASSSQGSSTDTQY
TRBD1	TRBV14	NA	TRBJ2-3	ASSQETGWGTDTQY
NA	TRBV29-1	few	TRBJ2-5	SAVYRFLRGKLQETQY
NA	TRBV15	NA	TRBJ1-1	ATSTRSPTEAF
TRBD2	TRBV11-2	NA	TRBJ2-3	ASSRRTSGFTDTQY
TRBD1	TRBV5-1	NA	TRBJ2-2	ASSWDRFGTGELF
TRBD2	TRBV7-2	NA	TRBJ2-3	ASSLVRLAGPTNGTQY
TRBD2	TRBV27	NA	TRBJ2-7	ASSYSGGGYYEQY
NA	TRBV20-1	NA	TRBJ2-1	SASPTANEQF
TRBD1	TRBV7-9	NA	TRBJ1-1	ASSLDGTGSKAF
NA	TRBV7-9	NA	TRBJ1-1	ASSAFGNTEAF
NA	TRBV20-1	few	TRBJ2-2	SARGLNTGELF
NA	TRBV2	NA	TRBJ2-5	ASTTGQQETQY
NA	TRBV7-3	NA	TRBJ2-3	ASSKEGATDTQY
TRBD1	TRBV7-9	many	TRBJ2-7	ASSPQGVDEQY
TRBD1	TRBV3-1	many	TRBJ1-2	ASSQDWTGANYGYT
TRBD1	TRBV20-1	NA	TRBJ2-7	SATQPGQEVLEQY
TRBD1	TRBV7-8	many	TRBJ2-5	ASSNRRPPGQGTRPQY
TRBD1	TRBV3-1	NA	TRBJ1-1	ASRRDRGTGMNTEAF
NA	TRBV3-1	few	TRBJ2-7	ASSLPGVEQY
TRBD2	TRBV28	many	TRBJ2-1	ASSSRWTSGGSYNEQF
TRBD1	TRBV12-3/TRBV12-4	few	TRBJ2-7	ASSRTPGQHPYQQY
TRBD1	TRBV24-1	few	TRBJ2-1	ATGTGISNEQF
NA	TRBV7-3	NA	TRBJ2-1	ASSAVPAYNEQF
NA	TRBV19	few	TRBJ2-5	ASSIDGGTETQY
NA	TRBV5-5	NA	TRBJ2-5	ASSLGSGVGETQY
NA	TRBV4-3	NA	TRBJ2-7	ASSQDRGPEAGQY
NA	TRBV30	few	TRBJ2-4	AWSVLLGKNIQY
NA	TRBV12-3/TRBV12-4	few	TRBJ1-6	ASSPTQADNSPLH
TRBD1	TRBV7-2	NA	TRBJ2-1	ASSPTGQGDNEQF
NA	TRBV6-2/TRBV6-3	NA	TRBJ1-1	ASSEIGWNTEAF
TRBD1	TRBV3-1	few	TRBJ2-3	ASSQDPPGGADTQY
NA	TRBV10-3	NA	TRBJ1-4	AISESLHATNEKLF
TRBD1	TRBV20-1	few	TRBJ2-1	SARDGGTGGNEQF
NA	TRBV5-6	NA	TRBJ2-2	ASSLYRLAESNTGELF
TRBD2	TRBV11-3	many	TRBJ2-3	ASSLDTSGRTDTQY